The T cell receptor beta chain under discussion was sequenced for a study of CD8 T cells in Susac syndrome. Blood CD8+ and CD4+ T cells underwent high-throughput TCR beta sequencing. The controls were healthy donors who were matched for age and sex. Negative isolation was used for CD8+ and CD4+ T cells, and FACS enrichment was applied to TEMRA cells. An amount of RNA that ranged from roughly 0.45 to 1 ug was reverse transcribed with random hexamers. Coverage of TCR beta CDR3 amplification by immunoSEQ multiplex PCR extended to 54 Vbeta and 13 Jbeta. A single record per CDR3 protein comes from TCRdb applying MiXCR to the immunoSEQ multiplex PCR reads. The data hold more than 85,000 distinct CDR3 sequences, with 90% to 98% observed a single time. The CDR3 contains 12 residues. Germline V gene sequence: CDR1 MDHEN, CDR2 SYDVKM. The V end lost 6 bases, the J end lost 8 bases, and 11 bases lay between the germline ends.

The sequencing sample was made of CD4+ T cells from PBMCs. This chain links TRBV28 with TRBJ2-1, with D hard to call. The sequence came from a human donor in good health. The CDR3 coding sequence is TGTGCCAGCAGCCTATCTAGGTATGAGCAGTTCTTC. Protein sequence: CASSLSRYEQFF.